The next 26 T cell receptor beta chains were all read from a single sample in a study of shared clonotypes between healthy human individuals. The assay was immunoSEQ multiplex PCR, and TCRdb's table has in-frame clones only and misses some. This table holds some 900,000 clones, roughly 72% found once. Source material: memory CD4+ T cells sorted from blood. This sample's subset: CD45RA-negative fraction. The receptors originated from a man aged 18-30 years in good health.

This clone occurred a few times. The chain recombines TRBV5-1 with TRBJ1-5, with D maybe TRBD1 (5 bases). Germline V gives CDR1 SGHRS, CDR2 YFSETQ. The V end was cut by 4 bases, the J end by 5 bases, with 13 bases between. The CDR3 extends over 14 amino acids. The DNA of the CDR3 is TGCGCCAGCAGCCCCGGTGCGGGGGATCAGCCCCAGCATTTT. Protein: CASSPGAGDQPQHF.

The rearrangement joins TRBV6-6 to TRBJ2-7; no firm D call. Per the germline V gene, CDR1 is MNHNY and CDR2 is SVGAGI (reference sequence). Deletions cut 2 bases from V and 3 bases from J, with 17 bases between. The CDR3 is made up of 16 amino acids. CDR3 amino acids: CASSYDKTSPYYEQYF. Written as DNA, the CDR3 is TGTGCCAGCAGTTACGACAAAACAAGCCCCTACTACGAGCAGTACTTC.

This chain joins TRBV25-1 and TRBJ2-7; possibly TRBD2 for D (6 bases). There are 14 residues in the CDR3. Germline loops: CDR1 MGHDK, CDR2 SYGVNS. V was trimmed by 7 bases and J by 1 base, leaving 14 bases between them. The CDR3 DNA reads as TGTGCCAGCAATAATTACGGGGGATCCTACGAGCAGTACTTC. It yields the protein CASNNYGGSYEQYF.

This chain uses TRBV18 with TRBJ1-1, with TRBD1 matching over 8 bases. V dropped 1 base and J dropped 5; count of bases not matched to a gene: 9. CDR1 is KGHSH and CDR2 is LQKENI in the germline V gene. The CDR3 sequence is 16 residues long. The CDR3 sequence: CASSPRQGANTTEAFF. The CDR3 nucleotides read TGTGCCAGCTCACCACGGCAGGGGGCTAATACTACTGAAGCTTTCTTT.

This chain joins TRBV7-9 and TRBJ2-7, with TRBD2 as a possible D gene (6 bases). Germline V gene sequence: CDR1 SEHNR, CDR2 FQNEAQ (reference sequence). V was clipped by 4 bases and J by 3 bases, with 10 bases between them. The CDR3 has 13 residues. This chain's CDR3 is CASSSGGYYEQYF. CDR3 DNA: TGTGCCAGCAGCTCAGGAGGGTACTACGAGCAGTACTTC.

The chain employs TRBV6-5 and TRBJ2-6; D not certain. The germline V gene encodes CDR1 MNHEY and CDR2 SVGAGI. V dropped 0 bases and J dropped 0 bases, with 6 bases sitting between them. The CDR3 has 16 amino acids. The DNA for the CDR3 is TGTGCCAGCAGTTACTCGTCAAGCTCTGGGGCCAACGTCCTGACTTTC. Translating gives CASSYSSSSGANVLTF.

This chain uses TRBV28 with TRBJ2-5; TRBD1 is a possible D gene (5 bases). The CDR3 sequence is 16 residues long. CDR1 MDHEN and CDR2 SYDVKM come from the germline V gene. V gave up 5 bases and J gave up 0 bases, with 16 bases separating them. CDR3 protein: CASSPTGILYQETQYF. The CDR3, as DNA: TGTGCCAGCAGTCCTACAGGAATCCTGTACCAAGAGACCCAGTACTTC.

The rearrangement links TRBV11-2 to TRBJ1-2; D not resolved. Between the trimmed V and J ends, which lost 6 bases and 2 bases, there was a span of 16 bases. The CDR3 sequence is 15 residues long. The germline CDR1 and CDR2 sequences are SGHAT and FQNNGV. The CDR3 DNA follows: TGTGCCAGCAGATCTCCTGGACTCCGGAACTATGGCTACACCTTC. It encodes CASRSPGLRNYGYTF.

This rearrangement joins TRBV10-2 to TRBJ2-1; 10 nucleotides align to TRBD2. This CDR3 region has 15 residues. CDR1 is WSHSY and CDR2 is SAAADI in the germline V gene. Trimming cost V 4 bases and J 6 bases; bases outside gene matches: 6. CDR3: CASSASGRAINEQFF. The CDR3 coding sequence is TGCGCCAGCAGTGCCAGCGGGAGGGCCATCAATGAGCAGTTCTTC.

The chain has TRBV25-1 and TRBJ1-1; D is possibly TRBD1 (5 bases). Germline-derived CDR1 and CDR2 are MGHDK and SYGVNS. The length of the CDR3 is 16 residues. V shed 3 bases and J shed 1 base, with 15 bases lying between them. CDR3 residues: CASSDRLGAGNTEAFF. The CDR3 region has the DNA TGTGCCAGCAGTGATCGGCTCGGGGCCGGGAACACTGAAGCTTTCTTT.

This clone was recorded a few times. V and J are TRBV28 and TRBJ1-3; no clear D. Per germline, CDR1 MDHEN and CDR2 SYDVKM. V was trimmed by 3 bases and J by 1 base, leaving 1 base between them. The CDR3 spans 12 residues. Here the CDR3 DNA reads TGTGCCAGCAGTTTTTCTGGAAACACCATATATTTT. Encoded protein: CASSFSGNTIYF.

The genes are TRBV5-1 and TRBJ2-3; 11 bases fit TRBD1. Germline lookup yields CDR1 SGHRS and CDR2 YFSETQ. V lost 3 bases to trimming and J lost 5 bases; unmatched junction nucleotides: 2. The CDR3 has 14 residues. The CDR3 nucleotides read TGCGCCAGCAGCTGGACAGGGGGCGAAGATACGCAGTATTTT. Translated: CASSWTGGEDTQYF. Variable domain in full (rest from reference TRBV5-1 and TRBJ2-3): KAGVTQTPRYLIKTRGQQVTLSCSPISGHRSVSWYQQTPGQGLQFLFEYFSETQRNKGNFPGRFSGRQFSNSRSEMNVSTLELGDSALYLCASSWTGGEDTQYFGPGTRLTVL.

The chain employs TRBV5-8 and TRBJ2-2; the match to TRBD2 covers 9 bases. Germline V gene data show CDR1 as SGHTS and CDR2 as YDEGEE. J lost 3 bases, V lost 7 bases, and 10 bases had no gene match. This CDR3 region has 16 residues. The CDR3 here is CASYSGGGADTGELFF. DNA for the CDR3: TGTGCCAGCTACTCCGGCGGGGGGGCCGACACCGGGGAGCTGTTTTTT.

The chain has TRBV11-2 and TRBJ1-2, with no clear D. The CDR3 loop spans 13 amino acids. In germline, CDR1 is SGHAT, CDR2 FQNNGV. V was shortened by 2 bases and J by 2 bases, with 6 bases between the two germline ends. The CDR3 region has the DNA TGTGCCAGCAGCTTACCGGGAAACTATGGCTACACCTTC. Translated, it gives CASSLPGNYGYTF.

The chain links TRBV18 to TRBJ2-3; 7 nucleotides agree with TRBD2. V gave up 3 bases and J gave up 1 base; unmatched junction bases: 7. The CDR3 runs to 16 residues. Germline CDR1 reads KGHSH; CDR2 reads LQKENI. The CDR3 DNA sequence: TGTGCCAGCTCACCTCTCCCTAGCGGAGGCACAGATACGCAGTATTTT. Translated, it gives CASSPLPSGGTDTQYF. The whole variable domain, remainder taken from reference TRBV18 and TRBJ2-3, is NAGVMQNPRHLVRRRGQEARLRCSPMKGHSHVYWYRQLPEEGLKFMVYLQKENIIDESGMPKERFSAEFPKEGPSILRIQQVVRGDSAAYFCASSPLPSGGTDTQYFGPGTRLTVL.

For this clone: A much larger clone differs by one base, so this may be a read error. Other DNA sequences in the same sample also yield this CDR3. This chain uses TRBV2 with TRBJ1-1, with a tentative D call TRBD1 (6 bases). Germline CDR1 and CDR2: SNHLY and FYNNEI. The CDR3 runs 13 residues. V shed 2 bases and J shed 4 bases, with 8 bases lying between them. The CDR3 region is CASSEQGSTEAFF. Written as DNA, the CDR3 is TGTGCCAGCAGTGAACAGGGGAGCACTGAAGCTTTCTTT.

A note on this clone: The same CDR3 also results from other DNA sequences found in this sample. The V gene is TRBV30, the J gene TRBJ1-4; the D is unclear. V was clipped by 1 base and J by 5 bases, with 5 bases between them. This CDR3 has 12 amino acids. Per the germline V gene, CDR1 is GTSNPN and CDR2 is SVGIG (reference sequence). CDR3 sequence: CAWSGRNEKLFF. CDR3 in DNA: TGTGCCTGGAGTGGCCGGAATGAAAAACTGTTTTTT.

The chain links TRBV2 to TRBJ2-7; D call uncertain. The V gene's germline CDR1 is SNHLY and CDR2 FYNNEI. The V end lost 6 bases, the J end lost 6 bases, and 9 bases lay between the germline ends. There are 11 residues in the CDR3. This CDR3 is CASRGLGEQYF. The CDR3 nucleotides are TGTGCCAGCAGAGGGTTGGGCGAGCAGTACTTC.

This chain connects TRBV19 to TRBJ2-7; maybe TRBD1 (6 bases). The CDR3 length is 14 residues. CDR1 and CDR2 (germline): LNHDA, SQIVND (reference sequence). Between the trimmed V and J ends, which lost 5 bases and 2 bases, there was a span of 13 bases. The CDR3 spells CASSAGTQAYEQYF. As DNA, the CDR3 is TGTGCCAGTAGTGCCGGGACACAAGCCTACGAGCAGTACTTC.

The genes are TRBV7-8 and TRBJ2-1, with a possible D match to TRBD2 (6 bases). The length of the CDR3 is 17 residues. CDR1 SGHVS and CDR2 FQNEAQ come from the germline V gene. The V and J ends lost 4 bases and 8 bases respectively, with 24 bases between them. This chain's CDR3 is CASSSELLAPEGYEQFF. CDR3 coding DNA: TGTGCCAGCAGCTCGGAACTACTAGCCCCGGAAGGGTATGAGCAGTTCTTC. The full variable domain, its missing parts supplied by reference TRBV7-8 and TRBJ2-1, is GAGVSQSPRYKVAKRGQDVALRCDPISGHVSLFWYQQALGQGPEFLTYFQNEAQLDKSGLPSDRFFAERPEGSVSTLKIQRTQQEDSAVYLCASSSELLAPEGYEQFFGPGTRLTVL.

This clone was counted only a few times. In DNA form, the CDR3 reads TGTGCCAGCAGTTACTTCGAGAACACTGAAGCTTTCTTT. Amino acids: CASSYFENTEAFF. The chain recombines TRBV6-5 with TRBJ1-1; D unresolved. Germline lookup yields CDR1 MNHEY and CDR2 SVGAGI. Trimming shortened V by 1 base and J by 1 base, and 4 bases separated the two germline ends. CDR3 length: 13 amino acids.

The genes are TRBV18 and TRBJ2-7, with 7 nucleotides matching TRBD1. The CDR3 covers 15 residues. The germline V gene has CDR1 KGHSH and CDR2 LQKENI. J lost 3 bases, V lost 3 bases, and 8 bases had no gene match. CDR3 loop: CASSPFRGQDYEQYF. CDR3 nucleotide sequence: TGTGCCAGCTCACCGTTTAGAGGACAGGACTACGAGCAGTACTTC.

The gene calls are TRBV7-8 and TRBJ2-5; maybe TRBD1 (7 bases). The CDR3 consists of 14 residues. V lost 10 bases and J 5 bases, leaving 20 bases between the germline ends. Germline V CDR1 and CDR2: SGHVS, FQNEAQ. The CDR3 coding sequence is TGTGCCACCCGGCTTAGGAGGGGGCAGGAGACCCAGTACTTC. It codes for CATRLRRGQETQYF.

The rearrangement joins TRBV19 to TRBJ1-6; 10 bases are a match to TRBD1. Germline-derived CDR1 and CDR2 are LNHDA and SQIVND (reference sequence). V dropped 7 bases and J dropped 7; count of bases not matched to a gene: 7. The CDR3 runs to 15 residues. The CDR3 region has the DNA TGTGCCAGTAAGGAGACAGGGGGCGGCAATTCACCCCTCCACTTT. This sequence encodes CASKETGGGNSPLHF.

This CDR3 reads CATSRATSGRVGHEQFF. Here the CDR3 DNA reads TGTGCCACCAGCAGGGCGACTAGCGGGAGGGTTGGCCATGAGCAGTTCTTC. The rearrangement links TRBV15 to TRBJ2-1, with 14 bases that match TRBD2. CDR1 is LNHNV, CDR2 YYDKDF, per germline (reference sequence). J lost 8 bases, V lost 3 bases, and 9 bases had no gene match. The CDR3 is 17 residues long.

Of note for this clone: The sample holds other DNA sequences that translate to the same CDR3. The CDR3 spells CASSPGRVNQPQHF. The CDR3 DNA sequence: TGTGCCAGCTCACCGGGGAGAGTCAATCAGCCCCAGCATTTT. The rearrangement uses TRBV18 and TRBJ1-5; D is uncertain. Germline V gene sequence: CDR1 KGHSH, CDR2 LQKENI. Trimming cost V 3 bases and J 3 bases, with 9 bases left between them. The CDR3 runs to 14 residues.